A selection of T cell receptor beta chains follows, all from one sample in a study of T cells expressing NK-cell markers. Using the 5' RACE reads, TCRdb records one entry per CDR3 protein without DNA. In total, the table holds a few hundred thousand distinct CDR3 sequences. Sequenced material: blood T cells: a sorted CD56 or NKG2C T cell subset, CD4+ or CD8+ T cells, or bulk PBMC T cells (not recorded which). All receptors come from a woman aged 50 to 65 in good health. Both conserved end residues are part of each CDR3.

TRBJ1-2	TRBV5-1	CASSPGQINYGYTF
TRBJ2-1	TRBV4-1	CASSPQAGVPYNEQFF
TRBJ2-1	TRBV10-1	CASSEAWDNEQFF
TRBJ2-2	TRBV11-3	CASNLGSRRVNTGELFF
TRBJ2-5	TRBV6-5	CASSYRPTVGETQYF
TRBJ2-7	TRBV20-1	CSASRTSGRGLNEQYF
TRBJ2-2	TRBV29-1	CSAGQAAAGELFF
TRBJ2-1	TRBV6-5	CASSYSLNYNEQFF
TRBJ2-1	TRBV5-1	CASSLTGTLGNEQFF
TRBJ2-3	TRBV15	CATSRERGTSTDTQYF